This TCR beta chain was captured in a study of human T cells and chemical hapten exposure. The CDR3 length is 14 residues. The V segment lost 7 bases and the J segment 6 bases; nucleotides outside the gene matches: 7. Per the germline V gene, CDR1 is DFQATT and CDR2 is SNEGSKA (reference sequence). This clonotype has ten or more counts. The antigen is undetermined. Notes on the study in general: The study found expanded TCRs formed significantly more large CDR3 similarity clusters than controls. Healthy people's immune response may differ from that of the donors, who had alopecia.

Indicated time point: patch test 2, 6 weeks after DPC sensitization. Treatment meaning: therapeutic diphenylcyclopropenone sensitization with weekly scalp DPC. Individual cDNA molecules (in the library) carried attached unique molecular identifiers. Original processing notes: The number of TCRs in each sample had a median of about 100,000 and spanned about 23,224 to 690,600. TCRdb analysed the RACE reads with MiXCR anew, one entry per CDR3 protein. The V and J calls reflect TCRdb's pipeline rather than the authors' work. The sample has more than 80,000 distinct CDR3 sequences, roughly 10% seen once; the top ten hold around 4.7%.

The sequences come from whole blood, collected in connection with sensitization to the hapten diphenylcyclopropenone (DPC). The chain joins TRBV20-1 to TRBJ2-3, with 13 bases aligning to TRBD2. This TCR was recovered from a woman in her 50s with alopecia areata. Some clones in this sample may be carry-over from other donors' samples. This chain's CDR3 is CSVSSLAGGDTQYF. CDR3 DNA: TGCAGTGTCAGTTCACTAGCGGGGGGGGATACGCAGTATTTT.